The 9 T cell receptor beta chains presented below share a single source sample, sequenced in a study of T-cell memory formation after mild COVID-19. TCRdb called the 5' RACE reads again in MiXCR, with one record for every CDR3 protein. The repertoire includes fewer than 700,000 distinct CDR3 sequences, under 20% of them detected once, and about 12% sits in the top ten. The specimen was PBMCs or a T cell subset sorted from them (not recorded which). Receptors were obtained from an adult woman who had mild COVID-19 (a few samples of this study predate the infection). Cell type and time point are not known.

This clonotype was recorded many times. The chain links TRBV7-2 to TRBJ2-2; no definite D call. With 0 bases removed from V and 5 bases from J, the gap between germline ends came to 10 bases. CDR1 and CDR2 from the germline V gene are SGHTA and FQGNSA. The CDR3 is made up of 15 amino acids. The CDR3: CASSLAGTRTGELFF. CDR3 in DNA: TGTGCCAGCAGCTTAGCAGGAACGAGGACCGGGGAGCTGTTTTTT.

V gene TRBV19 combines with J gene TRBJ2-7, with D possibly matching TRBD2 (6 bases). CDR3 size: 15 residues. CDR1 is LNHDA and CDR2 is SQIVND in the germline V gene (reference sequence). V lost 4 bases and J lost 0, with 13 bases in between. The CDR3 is CASSTLPGLSYEQYF. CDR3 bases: TGTGCCAGTAGTACCCTCCCGGGACTCTCCTACGAGCAGTACTTC.

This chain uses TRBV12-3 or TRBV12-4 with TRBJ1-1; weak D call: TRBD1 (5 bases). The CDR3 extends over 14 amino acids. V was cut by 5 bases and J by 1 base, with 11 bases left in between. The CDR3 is CASSPDDRNTEAFF. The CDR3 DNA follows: TGTGCCAGCAGTCCCGATGACAGGAACACTGAAGCTTTCTTT.

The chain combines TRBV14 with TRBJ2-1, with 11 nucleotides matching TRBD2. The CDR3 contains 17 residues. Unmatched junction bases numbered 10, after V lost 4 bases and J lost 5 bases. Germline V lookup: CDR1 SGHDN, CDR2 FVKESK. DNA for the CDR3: TGTGCCAGCAGCCCACCTATAGCGGGAGGGCCGCACAATGAGCAGTTCTTC. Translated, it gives CASSPPIAGGPHNEQFF.

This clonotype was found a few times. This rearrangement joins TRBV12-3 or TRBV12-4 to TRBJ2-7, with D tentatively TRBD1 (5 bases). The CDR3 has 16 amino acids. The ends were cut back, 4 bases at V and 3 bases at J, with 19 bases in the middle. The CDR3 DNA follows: TGTGCCAGCAGTTCTCCCGGGTGGTTAGGGGACTACGAGCAGTACTTC. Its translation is CASSSPGWLGDYEQYF.

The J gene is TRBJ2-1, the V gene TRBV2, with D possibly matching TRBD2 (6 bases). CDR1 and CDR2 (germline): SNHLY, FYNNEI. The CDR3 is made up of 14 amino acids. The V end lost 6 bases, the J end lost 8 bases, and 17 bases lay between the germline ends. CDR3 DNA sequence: TGTGCCAGCAGGATACAGATGGGGGGAGATGAGCAGTTCTTC. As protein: CASRIQMGGDEQFF.

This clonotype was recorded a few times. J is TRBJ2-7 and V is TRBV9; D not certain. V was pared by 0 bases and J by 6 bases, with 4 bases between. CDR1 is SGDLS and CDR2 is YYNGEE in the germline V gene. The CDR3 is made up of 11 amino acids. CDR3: CASSVGFEQYF. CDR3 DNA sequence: TGTGCCAGCAGCGTAGGTTTCGAGCAGTACTTC.

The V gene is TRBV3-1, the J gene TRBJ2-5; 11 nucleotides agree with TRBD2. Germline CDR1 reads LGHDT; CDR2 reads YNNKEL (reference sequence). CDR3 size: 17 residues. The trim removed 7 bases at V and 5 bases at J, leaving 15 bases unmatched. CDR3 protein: CASTSSQLAGGLETQYF. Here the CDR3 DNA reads TGTGCCAGCACCTCCAGCCAGCTAGCGGGGGGTCTGGAGACCCAGTACTTC.

CDR3 sequence: CASSPSWRGPNYGYTF. CDR3 coding DNA: TGTGCCAGCAGCCCCTCGTGGAGGGGGCCCAACTATGGCTACACCTTC. The chain is built from TRBV3-1 and TRBJ1-2; 7 nucleotides align to TRBD1. Germline CDR1 LGHDT, CDR2 YNNKEL (reference sequence). This CDR3 spans 16 amino acids. V lost 4 bases, J lost 2 bases, and 10 bases stayed unmatched.